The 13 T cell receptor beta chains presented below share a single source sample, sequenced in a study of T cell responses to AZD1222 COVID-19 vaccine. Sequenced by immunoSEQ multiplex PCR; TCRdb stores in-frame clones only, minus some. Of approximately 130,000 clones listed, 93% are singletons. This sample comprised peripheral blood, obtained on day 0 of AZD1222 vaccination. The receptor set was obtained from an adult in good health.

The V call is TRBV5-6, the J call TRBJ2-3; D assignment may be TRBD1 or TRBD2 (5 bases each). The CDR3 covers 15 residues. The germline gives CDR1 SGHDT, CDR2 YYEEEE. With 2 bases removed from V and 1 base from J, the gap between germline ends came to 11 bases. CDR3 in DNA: TGTGCCAGCAGCTTCGAGGGGCTTCGCACAGATACGCAGTATTTT. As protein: CASSFEGLRTDTQYF. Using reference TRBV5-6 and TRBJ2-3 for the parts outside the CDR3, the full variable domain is DAGVTQSPTHLIKTRGQQVTLRCSPKSGHDTVSWYQQALGQGPQFIFQYYEEEERQRGNFPDRFSGHQFPNYSSELNVNALLLGDSALYLCASSFEGLRTDTQYFGPGTRLTVL.

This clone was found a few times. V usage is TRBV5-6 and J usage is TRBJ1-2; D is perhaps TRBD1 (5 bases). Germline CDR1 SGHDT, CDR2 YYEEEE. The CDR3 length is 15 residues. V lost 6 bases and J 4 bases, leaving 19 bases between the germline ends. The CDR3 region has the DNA TGTGCCAGCATCCCAGCGGACACCCAGCCCTATGGCTACACCTTC. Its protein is CASIPADTQPYGYTF.

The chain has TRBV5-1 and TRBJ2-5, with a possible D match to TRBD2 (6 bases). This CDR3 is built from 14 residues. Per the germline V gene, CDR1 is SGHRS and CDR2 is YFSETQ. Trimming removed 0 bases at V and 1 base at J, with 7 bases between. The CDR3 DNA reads TGCGCCAGCAGCTTGGGCGGGACCCAAGAGACCCAGTACTTC. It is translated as CASSLGGTQETQYF.

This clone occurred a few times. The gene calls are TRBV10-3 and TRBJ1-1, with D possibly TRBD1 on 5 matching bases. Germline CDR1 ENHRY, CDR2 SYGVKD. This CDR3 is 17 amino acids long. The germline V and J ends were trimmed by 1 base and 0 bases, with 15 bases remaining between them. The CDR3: CAISELGRSLMNTEAFF. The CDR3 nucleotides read TGTGCCATCAGTGAGTTGGGGCGAAGCCTGATGAACACTGAAGCTTTCTTT.

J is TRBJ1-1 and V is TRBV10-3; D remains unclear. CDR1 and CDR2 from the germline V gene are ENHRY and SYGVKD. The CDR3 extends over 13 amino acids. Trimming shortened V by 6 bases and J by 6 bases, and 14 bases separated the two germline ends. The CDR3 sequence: CAIRGGVGPEAFF. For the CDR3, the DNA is TGTGCCATCAGAGGTGGGGTAGGTCCTGAAGCTTTCTTT.

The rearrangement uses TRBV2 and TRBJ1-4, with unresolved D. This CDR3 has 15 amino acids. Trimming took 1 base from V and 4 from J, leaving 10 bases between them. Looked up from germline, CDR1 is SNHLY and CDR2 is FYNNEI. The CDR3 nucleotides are TGTGCCAGCAGTGAAGTGTCAGTCATTAATGAAAAACTGTTTTTT. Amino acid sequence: CASSEVSVINEKLFF.

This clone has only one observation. CDR3 nucleotide sequence: TGTGCCAGCAGAGACCGAGAGCTCGCCTACGAGCAGTACTTC. Residues: CASRDRELAYEQYF. The V gene is TRBV6-5, the J gene TRBJ2-7; no firm D call. The CDR3 loop spans 14 amino acids. Germline CDR1 MNHEY, CDR2 SVGAGI. The ends were cut back, 6 bases at V and 2 bases at J, with 14 bases in the middle.

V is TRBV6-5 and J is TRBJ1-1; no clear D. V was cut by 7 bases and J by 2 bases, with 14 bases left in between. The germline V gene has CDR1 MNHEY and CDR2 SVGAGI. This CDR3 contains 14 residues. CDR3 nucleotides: TGTGCCAGCACCCCCGGGCACTCAAACACTGAAGCTTTCTTT. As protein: CASTPGHSNTEAFF.

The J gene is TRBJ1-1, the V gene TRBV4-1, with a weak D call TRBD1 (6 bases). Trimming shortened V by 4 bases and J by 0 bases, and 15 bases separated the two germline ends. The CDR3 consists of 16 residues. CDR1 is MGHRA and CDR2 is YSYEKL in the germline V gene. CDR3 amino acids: CASSRTVQGMNTEAFF. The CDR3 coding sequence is TGCGCCAGCAGCCGAACCGTACAGGGCATGAACACTGAAGCTTTCTTT.

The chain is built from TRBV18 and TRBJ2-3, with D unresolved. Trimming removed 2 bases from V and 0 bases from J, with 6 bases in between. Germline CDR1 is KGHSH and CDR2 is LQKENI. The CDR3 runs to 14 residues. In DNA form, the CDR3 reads TGTGCCAGCTCACCAGGAGTAAGCACAGATACGCAGTATTTT. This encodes CASSPGVSTDTQYF.

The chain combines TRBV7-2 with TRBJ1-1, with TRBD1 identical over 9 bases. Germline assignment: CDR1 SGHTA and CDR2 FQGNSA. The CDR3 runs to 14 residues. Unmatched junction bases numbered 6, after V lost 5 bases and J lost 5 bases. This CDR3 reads CASSLQGATTEAFF. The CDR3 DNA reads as TGTGCCAGCAGCCTACAGGGGGCTACTACTGAAGCTTTCTTT.

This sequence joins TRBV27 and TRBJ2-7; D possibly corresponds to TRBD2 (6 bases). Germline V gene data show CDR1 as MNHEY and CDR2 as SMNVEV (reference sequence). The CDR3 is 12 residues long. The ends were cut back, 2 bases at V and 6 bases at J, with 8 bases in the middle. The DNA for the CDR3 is TGTGCCAGCAGTTTAGGAGGGAGCGAGCAGTACTTC. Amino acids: CASSLGGSEQYF.

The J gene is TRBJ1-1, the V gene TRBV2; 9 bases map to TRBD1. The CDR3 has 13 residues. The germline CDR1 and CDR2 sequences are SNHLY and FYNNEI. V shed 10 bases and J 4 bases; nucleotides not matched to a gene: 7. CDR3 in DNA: TGTGCCACCACAGGGGGCCCGGGCACTGAAGCTTTCTTT. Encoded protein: CATTGGPGTEAFF. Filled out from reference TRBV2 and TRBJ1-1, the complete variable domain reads EPEVTQTPSHQVTQMGQEVILRCVPISNHLYFYWYRQILGQKVEFLVSFYNNEISEKSEIFDDQFSVERPDGSNFTLKIRSTKLEDSAMYFCATTGGPGTEAFFGQGTRLTVV.